This T cell receptor (beta chain) was profiled in a study of molecular identifiers for immune sequencing clone quantification. Study outcomes and limitations: Beyond 20 RNA copies, clones held over 98% of effector molecules, compared with under 1% in naive cells. One cell's worth of spiked Jurkat TCR RNA was reportedly detectable among approximately 1 million naive cells.

Sorting was used to obtain naive CD8 T cells (CD8+CD4-CCR7+CD45RA+). Germline CDR1 is GTSNPN and CDR2 is SVGIG (reference sequence). V lost 4 bases, J lost 8 bases, and 9 bases lay in between. This CDR3 has 11 amino acids. The authors built bulk TCR libraries by previously described methods with listed TCR primers. Using its own MiXCR run on the PCR reads, TCRdb lists one record per CDR3 protein. The sample includes a few hundred thousand distinct CDR3 sequences, 20% to 25% of them seen just once. This clonotype was counted at least ten times. Its antigen is still unknown. This receptor was identified in a human donor in good health. Some libraries in this study had Jurkat cell RNA spiked in. The J gene is TRBJ2-1, the V gene TRBV30; D is unresolved. Sequenced sample: naive CD8+ T cells from blood, with Jurkat cell RNA spiked in. Regarding subset: FACS-sorted CD8+CD4-CCR7+CD45RA+ naive T cells. This chain's CDR3 is CAWMIGHEQFF. The CDR3, as DNA: TGTGCCTGGATGATCGGCCATGAGCAGTTCTTC.